These 14 T cell receptor beta chains were sequenced from one sample in a study of T cell responses to AZD1222 COVID-19 vaccine. The table came from immunoSEQ multiplex PCR; TCRdb's copy has only in-frame clones and leaves some out. The profile shows around 100,000 clones, roughly 88% of them singletons. Sequencing used peripheral blood, obtained 28 days after the second AZD1222 dose. Every receptor here comes from an adult who received the AZD1222 COVID-19 vaccine.

This clone came up a few times. The gene calls are TRBV19 and TRBJ1-2; perhaps TRBD1 as D (5 bases). CDR1 and CDR2 from the germline V gene are LNHDA and SQIVND (reference sequence). CDR3 length: 13 residues. V was cut by 1 base and J by 6 bases, with 9 bases left in between. The CDR3 coding sequence is TGTGCCAGTAGTATAGCAGGGATCAATGGCTACACCTTC. Encoded protein: CASSIAGINGYTF.

The chain employs TRBV4-3 and TRBJ2-3, with TRBD2 matching over 10 bases. The CDR3 is 16 amino acids. Germline values: CDR1 LGHNA, CDR2 YSLEER. Germline trimming cut 1 base from V and 6 bases from J; bases unmatched to any gene: 7. The chain's CDR3 is CASSQALAGEVDTQYF. CDR3 coding DNA: TGCGCCAGCAGCCAAGCTCTAGCGGGGGAGGTGGATACGCAGTATTTT.

The J gene is TRBJ2-5, the V gene TRBV13; D not resolved. The germline V and J ends were trimmed by 3 bases and 3 bases, with 11 bases remaining between them. Germline V gives CDR1 PRHDT, CDR2 FYEKMQ (reference sequence). There are 14 residues in the CDR3. CDR3 nucleotide sequence: TGTGCCAGCAGCTTGTACGGGTCGGAAGAGACCCAGTACTTC. It yields the protein CASSLYGSEETQYF.

The chain couples TRBV7-9 to TRBJ1-2, with 7 positions matching TRBD1. The germline CDR1 and CDR2 sequences are SEHNR and FQNEAQ (reference sequence). The CDR3 length is 15 residues. V lost 4 bases to trimming and J lost 2 bases; unmatched junction nucleotides: 7. CDR3 coding DNA: TGTGCCAGCAGCTCCCGACAGGGACAAAACTATGGCTACACCTTC. Its protein product is CASSSRQGQNYGYTF.

This rearrangement joins TRBV5-6 to TRBJ1-2; D gene unclear. The germline V gene has CDR1 SGHDT and CDR2 YYEEEE. Trimming cost V 5 bases and J 7 bases, with 9 bases left between them. The CDR3 runs to 11 residues. CDR3 nucleotides: TGTGCCAGCAGTTATCTGAGTGGCTACACCTTC. Protein product: CASSYLSGYTF.

This clone was recorded once. The gene calls are TRBV5-5 and TRBJ1-6; D is ambiguous. The germline V gene has CDR1 SGHKS and CDR2 YYEKEE (reference sequence). The CDR3 totals 18 residues. V gave up 0 bases and J gave up 9 bases, with 22 bases separating them. The CDR3 is CASSLVPFFRESTSPLHF. CDR3 coding DNA: TGTGCCAGCAGCTTGGTACCGTTTTTTCGGGAAAGTACTTCACCCCTCCACTTT.

The chain uses TRBV5-1 and TRBJ1-1; 8 bases line up with TRBD1. Trimming at V came to 5 bases and at J to 1 base, leaving 4 bases not matched to a gene. CDR1 is SGHRS, CDR2 YFSETQ, per germline. CDR3 length equals 14 residues. For the CDR3, the DNA is TGCGCCAGCAGGACGGGACAGGCGAACACTGAAGCTTTCTTT. This codes for CASRTGQANTEAFF.

Remarks on this clone: An end of the junction does not agree with germline; a read error may underlie this. The chain combines TRBV7-2 with TRBJ1-1; D is undetermined. Germline CDR1 is SGHTA and CDR2 is FQGNSA. The CDR3 totals 13 residues. The CDR3, as DNA: TGTGCCAGCAGCGTAGCGTTCGGGCAGGAAGCTTTCTTT. Its translation: CASSVAFGQEAFF. Variable domain in full (rest from reference TRBV7-2 and TRBJ1-1): GAGVSQSPSNKVTEKGKDVELRCDPISGHTALYWYRQSLGQGLEFLIYFQGNSAPDKSGLPSDRFSAERTGGSVSTLTIQRTQQEDSAVYLCASSVAFGQEAFFGQGTRLTVV.

The sample holds one count of this clone. The rearrangement links TRBV5-6 to TRBJ2-1; 7 nucleotides match TRBD2. V trimming: 1 base; J trimming: 11 bases; junction bases outside the gene matches: 9. Germline assignment: CDR1 SGHDT and CDR2 YYEEEE. There are 14 residues in the CDR3. The CDR3: CASSLYSLAEKQFF. Written as DNA, the CDR3 is TGTGCCAGCAGCTTGTATTCGCTAGCGGAGAAGCAGTTCTTC.

V is TRBV5-4 and J is TRBJ2-1; 14 nucleotides agree with TRBD2. Germline values: CDR1 SGHNT, CDR2 YYREEE (reference sequence). The CDR3 has 17 amino acids. V shed 4 bases, J shed 4 bases, and the junction held 7 bases outside the gene matches. The CDR3 is CASSKAGLAGVYNEQFF. In DNA, the CDR3 is TGTGCCAGCAGCAAGGCGGGACTAGCGGGGGTTTACAATGAGCAGTTCTTC.

This chain uses TRBV2 with TRBJ1-5, with D possibly TRBD1 on 5 matching bases. Trimming removed 3 bases from V and 3 bases from J, with 15 bases in between. The CDR3 is made up of 16 amino acids. Germline values: CDR1 SNHLY, CDR2 FYNNEI. The CDR3 is CASSEQGEPPNQPQHF. CDR3 sequence (DNA): TGTGCCAGCAGTGAGCAGGGCGAGCCCCCCAATCAGCCCCAGCATTTT. Using reference TRBV2 and TRBJ1-5 for the parts outside the CDR3, the full variable domain is EPEVTQTPSHQVTQMGQEVILRCVPISNHLYFYWYRQILGQKVEFLVSFYNNEISEKSEIFDDQFSVERPDGSNFTLKIRSTKLEDSAMYFCASSEQGEPPNQPQHFGDGTRLSIL.

The genes are TRBV10-2 and TRBJ2-7; D possibly corresponds to TRBD2 (6 bases). V was trimmed by 6 bases and J by 3 bases, leaving 15 bases between them. This CDR3 region has 14 residues. Per the germline V gene, CDR1 is WSHSY and CDR2 is SAAADI. This CDR3 reads CASRAGTVLYEQYF. DNA of the CDR3: TGCGCCAGCAGGGCCGGGACTGTCCTCTACGAGCAGTACTTC.

The CDR3 DNA reads TGTGCCAGCAGCTTACAACAGGGCGGGACTGAAGCTTTCTTT. Its protein is CASSLQQGGTEAFF. This sequence joins TRBV7-6 and TRBJ1-1, with D perhaps matching TRBD1 (6 bases). The CDR3 extends over 14 amino acids. Germline values: CDR1 SGHVS, CDR2 FNYEAQ. Trimming removed 2 bases at V and 5 bases at J, with 12 bases between.

The chain employs TRBV27 and TRBJ2-1; 10 positions match TRBD1. The CDR3 length is 13 residues. With 6 bases clipped from V and 8 bases from J, the junction kept 4 bases outside the gene matches. In germline, CDR1 is MNHEY, CDR2 SMNVEV (reference sequence). CDR3 DNA sequence: TGTGCCAGCAGGGGACAGGGGAGTGATGAGCAGTTCTTC. This gives the protein CASRGQGSDEQFF.